These 12 T cell receptor beta chains share one sample of origin, sequenced in a study of blood T cell repertoires in COVID-19. TCRdb keeps only in-frame clones here, not all; method: immunoSEQ multiplex PCR. The sample holds 360,000 or so clones, nearly 90% seen once. Sample: peripheral blood. The receptors here all came from a man between 18 and 35 years old with active or convalescent COVID-19.

This chain joins TRBV4-2 and TRBJ2-7; unclear D gene. CDR3 length equals 11 residues. V shed 5 bases and J shed 5 bases, with 7 bases lying between them. Per the germline V gene, CDR1 is LGHNA and CDR2 is YNFKEQ. The CDR3 region is CASSESDEQYF. As DNA, the CDR3 is TGTGCCAGCAGCGAAAGCGACGAGCAGTACTTC.

This chain links TRBV27 with TRBJ1-2; 9 bases line up with TRBD1. This CDR3 has 17 residues. The junction had 11 bases not matched to a gene; V was cut back by 5 bases and J by 1 base. Germline CDR1 is MNHEY and CDR2 is SMNVEV (reference sequence). This chain's CDR3 is CASSRSDRGINNYGYTF. CDR3 nucleotide sequence: TGTGCCAGCAGTCGAAGTGACAGGGGGATTAATAACTATGGCTACACCTTC.

The chain combines TRBV6-5 with TRBJ1-2, with 7 bases that match TRBD1. The CDR3 is 15 residues long. Per germline, CDR1 MNHEY and CDR2 SVGAGI. V dropped 4 bases and J dropped 5; count of bases not matched to a gene: 10. CDR3 coding DNA: TGTGCCAGCAGTTTTGGTACAGGGGACCCGTATGGCTACACCTTC. It codes for CASSFGTGDPYGYTF.

To note about this clone: One junction end does not reproduce the germline sequence, and a read error may be involved. The J gene is TRBJ1-1, the V gene TRBV5-6, with 8 bases matching TRBD1. Germline V gives CDR1 SGHDT, CDR2 YYEEEE. This CDR3 is built from 18 residues. The CDR3: CASSLGYGQGALNTEAFF. CDR3 DNA: TGTGCCAGCAGTTTGGGGTATGGGCAGGGGGCGTTGAACACTGAAGCTTTCTTT.

This chain connects TRBV6-4 to TRBJ2-3, with D uncertain. Germline CDR1 and CDR2: MRHNA and SNTAGT. V lost 0 bases and J lost 2, with 6 bases in between. The CDR3 is made up of 14 amino acids. The CDR3 bases are TGTGCCAGCAGTGACTCGCGAGCCACAGATACGCAGTATTTT. Translated: CASSDSRATDTQYF.

The chain links TRBV4-2 to TRBJ1-5; 10 bases line up with TRBD1. This CDR3 region has 21 residues. V dropped 3 bases and J dropped 1; count of bases not matched to a gene: 18. Germline CDR1 is LGHNA and CDR2 is YNFKEQ. CDR3: CASSQILIKPGQGWSNQPQHF. In DNA form, the CDR3 reads TGTGCCAGCAGCCAGATATTAATAAAACCGGGACAGGGGTGGAGCAATCAGCCCCAGCATTTT.

V usage is TRBV6-4 and J usage is TRBJ2-3; D gene ambiguous. CDR1 and CDR2 from the germline V gene are MRHNA and SNTAGT. Trimming cost V 0 bases and J 2 bases, with 3 bases left between them. The CDR3 is 13 amino acids. This CDR3 is CASSDSATDTQYF. CDR3 DNA: TGTGCCAGCAGTGACTCGGCCACAGATACGCAGTATTTT.

This rearrangement joins TRBV7-9 to TRBJ2-3; D possibly corresponds to TRBD2 (6 bases). Germline loops: CDR1 SEHNR, CDR2 FQNEAQ (reference sequence). The CDR3 contains 16 residues. Trimming took 4 bases from V and 2 from J, leaving 16 bases between them. The CDR3 DNA sequence: TGTGCCAGCAGCTCCCGTCGACTAGGAGCCACAGATACGCAGTATTTT. It is translated as CASSSRRLGATDTQYF. Drawing the rest from reference TRBV7-9 and TRBJ2-3, the complete variable domain is DTGVSQNPRHKITKRGQNVTFRCDPISEHNRLYWYRQTLGQGPEFLTYFQNEAQLEKSRLLSDRFSAERPKGSFSTLEIQRTEQGDSAMYLCASSSRRLGATDTQYFGPGTRLTVL.

The chain combines TRBV9 with TRBJ2-3; the D is unclear. V lost 4 bases and J 6 bases, leaving 15 bases between the germline ends. Germline-derived CDR1 and CDR2 are SGDLS and YYNGEE. The CDR3 extends over 14 amino acids. CDR3 loop: CASSPTVERDTQYF. CDR3 sequence (DNA): TGTGCCAGCAGCCCCACGGTGGAGCGTGATACGCAGTATTTT.

J is TRBJ2-7 and V is TRBV10-3, with a weak D call TRBD1 (6 bases). The CDR3 length is 15 residues. Per the germline V gene, CDR1 is ENHRY and CDR2 is SYGVKD. Trimming removed 0 bases from V and 5 bases from J, with 14 bases in between. The CDR3 nucleotides read TGTGCCATCAGTGAGTCCCTACAGGGTCTCGACGAGCAGTACTTC. This encodes CAISESLQGLDEQYF.

This clone was counted a single time. V is TRBV13 and J is TRBJ2-2; a weak D match, TRBD2 (6 bases). The CDR3 has 14 amino acids. Looked up from germline, CDR1 is PRHDT and CDR2 is FYEKMQ (reference sequence). The V end was cut by 8 bases, the J end by 0 bases, with 10 bases between. For the CDR3, the DNA is TGTGCCAGCCGTACGGGAGCGAACACCGGGGAGCTGTTTTTT. Translation: CASRTGANTGELFF.

The CDR3 coding sequence is TGTGCCAGCAGTGTCAGGCAGGCCTACGAGCAGTACTTC. It codes for CASSVRQAYEQYF. The chain recombines TRBV2 with TRBJ2-7; D is unclear. Germline-derived CDR1 and CDR2 are SNHLY and FYNNEI. The length of the CDR3 is 13 residues. Deletions cut 4 bases from V and 2 bases from J, with 9 bases between.